This T cell receptor beta chain was recorded in a study of graft-versus-host responses after intestinal transplantation. Overall study context: Multivisceral, liver-intestinal, or isolated intestinal transplants were given to recipients.

Assay used: immunoSEQ multiplex PCR; TCRdb lists only in-frame clones, some missing. The data contain about 38,000 clones, approximately 94% of them singletons. V lost 6 bases and J lost 1; bases outside the gene matches: 5. CDR1 and CDR2 from the germline V gene are SNHLY and FYNNEI. The CDR3 totals 15 residues. General study points: Researchers found GvH clones in recipient marrow, and some showed up first in ileum or blood.

This clone has a single count. Its matching antigen is unknown. The rearrangement joins TRBV2 to TRBJ1-3, with 8 positions matching TRBD1. This receptor was obtained from a human donor who was the organ donor for an intestinal transplant. Sequencing used unstimulated CD4+ T cells sorted from spleen or lymph node cells, obtained before transplant. The CDR3 DNA follows: TGTGCCAGCAGGGTGGACAGGGTGTCTGGAAACACCATATATTTT. Amino acids: CASRVDRVSGNTIYF.